This T cell receptor beta chain was captured by sequencing in a study of CD8 T cells in Susac syndrome (dated by TCRdb to 2018 to 2020). At the level of the whole study: Among the Susac syndrome patients who were sequenced, clinically active disease was present in 5 or 6 and clinical remission was observed in eight. The study used repertoire sequencing to test whether antigen drove CD8+ T cell activation and differentiation in Susac syndrome. At blood withdrawal, Susac syndrome patients were either therapy-naive, taking corticosteroids (in some cases with IVIg as well), or taking IVIg alone.

High-throughput TCR beta sequencing profiled peripheral blood CD8+ and CD4+ T cells from healthy donors, Susac syndrome patients and multiple sclerosis patients. The Susac syndrome patients fulfilled recently defined diagnostic criteria for definite or probable disease. CD8+ TEMRA cells were enriched by FACS, while bulk CD8+ and CD4+ T cells were purified by magnetic negative isolation. Blood was drawn into EDTA tubes, processed within 24 hours, and PBMCs were isolated by density gradient centrifugation. PBMCs destined for TCR sequencing were cryopreserved in liquid nitrogen and later thawed in a 37 °C water bath. Purity of sorted or isolated CD4+, CD8+ and CD8+ TEMRA cells was at least 90%. This clonotype was counted a few times. It lacks a known antigen. It has no much larger one-base neighbor in the sample; base qualities were not kept. RNA was extracted using the RNeasy kit, and about 0.45 to 1 ug of the RNA was reverse transcribed with random hexamers. TCR beta CDR3 regions were amplified with the immunoSEQ multiplex PCR assay covering 54 Vbeta and 13 Jbeta segments. PCR amplification bias was corrected by using a synthetic template baseline for primer optimization and computational correction. For the original study's pipeline: Reads were annotated to V, D and J genes per IMGT and analyzed with immunoSEQ Analyzer, keeping only productive sequences. To calculate clonality, Shannon entropy was normalized by log2 of the number of productive unique sequences and then subtracted from one. Public and private clones were assessed among the 100 most prevalent clones of each patient and control. Clones were defined as Susac-specific when absent from the healthy and MS cohorts, from fewer than 1,300 published viral clones and from other ImmuneACCESS disease sequences. TCRdb's own reprocessing of the public reads used fastp at Q25 and MiXCR and kept productive beta chains. Identical CDR3 protein sequences are pooled into one entry, listed with their most common genes and DNA. TCRdb's processing, not the study's, gives the V and J calls here. This sample gives 150,000 to 200,000 distinct CDR3 sequences in total; 91% of them show up just once. The biggest ten clones account for 0.075% to 0.095% of the sample.

Summary of the overall study and its limitations: No clonal expansion was detected in the CD4+ T cell repertoire of Susac syndrome patients. The TCR sequencing and HLA analysis was acknowledged to have included a relatively small number of individuals.

This clonotype was obtained from a human donor with Susac syndrome. The specimen was CD4+ T cells from PBMCs.

This receptor has the CDR3 CATSRPGLYGYTF. The nucleotides read TGTGCCACCAGCCGCCCCGGACTCTATGGCTACACCTTC. The rearranged chain carries TRBV15 and TRBJ1-2, with the identity of the D gene unclear. V was cut back by 5 bases and J by 4 bases, leaving a gap of 11 bases between them. The germline V gene (reference sequence) provides CDR1 LNHNV and CDR2 YYDKDF. The CDR3 spans 13 residues, from the cysteine through the phenylalanine. Only the CDR3 region is kept as DNA, spanning 39 bases read in frame from base 1.